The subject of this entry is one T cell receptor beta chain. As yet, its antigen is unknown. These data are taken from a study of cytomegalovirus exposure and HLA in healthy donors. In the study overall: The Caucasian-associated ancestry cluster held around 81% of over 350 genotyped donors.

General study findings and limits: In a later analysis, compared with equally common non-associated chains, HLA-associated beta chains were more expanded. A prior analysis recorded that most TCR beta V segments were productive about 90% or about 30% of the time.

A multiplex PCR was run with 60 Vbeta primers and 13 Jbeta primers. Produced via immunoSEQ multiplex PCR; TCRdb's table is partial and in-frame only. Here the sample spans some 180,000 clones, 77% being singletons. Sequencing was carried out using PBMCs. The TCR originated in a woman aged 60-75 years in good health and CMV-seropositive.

CDR3 sequence: CASSHGQGALNEKLFF. The CDR3 coding sequence is TGTGCCAGCAGTCACGGACAGGGGGCCCTTAATGAAAAACTGTTTTTT. V and J are TRBV27 and TRBJ1-4, with 11 bases matching TRBD1. The CDR3 is made up of 16 amino acids. Trimming removed 5 bases from V and 4 bases from J; junction bases left unmatched: 6. Looked up from germline, CDR1 is MNHEY and CDR2 is SMNVEV (reference sequence).